This TCR beta chain was identified during a study of blood T cell repertoires in COVID-19. Study summary: Collection of acute and convalescent COVID-19 samples took place in the United States, Italy and Spain. Sources were T cells, B-cell-depleted T cells, or PBMCs; the material itself was cDNA or gDNA.

Residents of approximately 25 US areas, aged about 18 to 89 years, made up the participants. Two negative PCRs, clearance, or symptom resolution had been documented for recovered Cohort 3 donors. Sequenced by immunoSEQ multiplex PCR; TCRdb stores in-frame clones only, minus some. The top ten clones hold approximately 2.3% of a sample with about 130,000 clones, about 86% of them seen once. This CDR3 is built from 14 residues. The V gene's germline CDR1 is MNHEY and CDR2 SVGAGI. V was trimmed by 11 bases and J by 9 bases, leaving 20 bases between them. The TCR was taken from a woman in her fifties or sixties who had recovered from COVID-19. The chain couples TRBV6-5 to TRBJ1-6, with D uncertain. Sequencing was performed on PBMCs or T cells enriched from blood (not recorded which). CDR3 coding DNA: TGTGCCTCCCTGCGGGGAGAGATACGTTCACCCCTCCACTTT. As protein: CASLRGEIRSPLHF.